This TCR beta chain was recorded in a study of human T cells and chemical hapten exposure. Study overall: Patients, a majority of them female, were diagnosed with alopecia areata, totalis or universalis. The study's findings and limits: Compared to controls, expanded TCRs made significantly more large clusters of similar CDR3s.

This clonotype was detected a few times. Antigen unknown. The sample's time point: patch test 3, about 24 weeks after DPC sensitization. This sample's treatment: therapeutic diphenylcyclopropenone sensitization with weekly scalp DPC. TCRdb ran MiXCR on the RACE reads and lists one entry per CDR3 protein. The sample has approximately 80,000 distinct CDR3 sequences, 11% seen once. The ends were cut back, 3 bases at V and 2 bases at J, with 11 bases in the middle. Germline CDR1 and CDR2: KGHSH and LQKENI. This CDR3 has 14 residues. The rearrangement uses TRBV18 and TRBJ2-7; D is undetermined. The starting material was whole blood, obtained in connection with sensitization to the hapten diphenylcyclopropenone (DPC). This sequence originates from a woman between 50 and 59 years old with alopecia areata. Some clones in this sample may be carry-over from other donors' samples. CDR3 nucleotides: TGTGCCAGCTCACCCCGGACGGATGCCTACGAGCAGTACTTC. Translation gives CASSPRTDAYEQYF.